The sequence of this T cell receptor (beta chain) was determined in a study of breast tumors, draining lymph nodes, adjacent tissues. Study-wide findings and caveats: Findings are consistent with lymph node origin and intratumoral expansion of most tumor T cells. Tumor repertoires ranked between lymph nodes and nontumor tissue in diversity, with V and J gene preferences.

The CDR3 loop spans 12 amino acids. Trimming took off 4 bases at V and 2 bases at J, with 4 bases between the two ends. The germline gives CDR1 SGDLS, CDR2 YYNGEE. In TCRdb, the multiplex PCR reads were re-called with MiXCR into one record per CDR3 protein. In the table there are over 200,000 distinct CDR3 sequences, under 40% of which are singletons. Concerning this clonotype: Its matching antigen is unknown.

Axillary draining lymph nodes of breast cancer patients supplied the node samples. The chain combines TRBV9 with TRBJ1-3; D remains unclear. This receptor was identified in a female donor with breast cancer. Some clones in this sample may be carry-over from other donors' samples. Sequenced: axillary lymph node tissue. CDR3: CASSRAGNTIYF. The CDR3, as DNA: TGTGCCAGCAGCAGGGCTGGAAACACCATATATTTT. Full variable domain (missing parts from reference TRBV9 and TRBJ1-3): DSGVTQTPKHLITATGQRVTLRCSPRSGDLSVYWYQQSLDQGLQFLIQYYNGEERAKGNILERFSAQQFPDLHSELNLSSLELGDSALYFCASSRAGNTIYFGEGSWLTVV.